Sequencing of this T cell receptor beta chain was carried out in a study of blood T cell repertoires in COVID-19. Study-level information: Sites in the United States, Italy and Spain provided acute and convalescent COVID-19 samples. Sources were T cells, B-cell-depleted T cells, or PBMCs; the material itself was cDNA or gDNA.

Authors' data handling: The assay estimated nucleated cells by amplifying reference gene primers. Produced via immunoSEQ multiplex PCR; TCRdb's table is partial and in-frame only. The V and J calls and the clone size are those of that table, but D and trimming were determined from the DNA. The sample yields 300,000 to 350,000 clones, roughly 90% seen once. The CDR3 loop spans 14 amino acids. Trimming left V 4 bases short and J 1 base short, with 11 bases between. Per germline, CDR1 SQVTM and CDR2 ANQGSEA. The Seattle patients joined while their infection was active and were tracked longitudinally afterward.

Sequences were obtained from peripheral blood. This sequence was found in a woman aged 25-40 years with COVID-19, enrolled during active disease. The rearrangement uses TRBV29-1 and TRBJ2-4; tentative D call: TRBD2 (6 bases). As DNA, the CDR3 is TGCAGCGTTGGGGGGACTTCGGCCAAAAACATTCAGTACTTC. The encoded protein is CSVGGTSAKNIQYF. The full variable domain, its missing parts supplied by reference TRBV29-1 and TRBJ2-4, is SAVISQKPSRDICQRGTSLTIQCQVDSQVTMMFWYRQQPGQSLTLIATANQGSEATYESGFVIDKFPISRPNLTFSTLTVSNMSPEDSSIYLCSVGGTSAKNIQYFGAGTRLSVL.